Listed below are T cell receptor beta chains from one sample, sequenced in a study of control samples from healthy donors and cancer patients. The table came from immunoSEQ multiplex PCR; TCRdb's copy has only in-frame clones and leaves some out. The table has 90,000 or so clones, about 82% seen once. Sequencing was carried out using blood. All receptors derive from a young man in good health. Both conserved end residues are part of each CDR3. D genes are given only for firm matches. Expanded clones get a size class; other rows say once, few or many, or leave the size out.

J gene,V gene,D gene,clone size,CDR3 protein,CDR3 DNA
TRBJ2-2,TRBV5-8,NA,NA,CASSLTGNTGELFF,TGTGCCAGCAGCTTAACAGGGAACACCGGGGAGCTGTTTTTT
TRBJ2-5,TRBV5-1,TRBD1,once,CASRQGRETQYF,TGCGCCAGCAGACAGGGGAGAGAGACCCAGTACTTC
TRBJ2-7,TRBV25-1,TRBD1,NA,CASSAGGVRAYEQYF,TGTGCCAGCAGTGCAGGGGGAGTACGGGCCTACGAGCAGTACTTC
TRBJ1-5,TRBV6-2/TRBV6-3,TRBD1,NA,CASSYYRGKYQPQHF,TGTGCCAGCAGTTACTACAGGGGTAAATATCAGCCCCAGCATTTT
TRBJ2-7,TRBV15,TRBD2,NA,CATSRDREGWSSYEQYF,TGTGCCACCAGCAGAGATAGGGAGGGGTGGAGCTCCTACGAGCAGTACTTC
TRBJ2-7,TRBV5-1,NA,NA,CASSSSGPFYEQYF,TGCGCCAGCAGCTCTTCTGGTCCGTTCTACGAGCAGTACTTC
TRBJ2-2,TRBV6-5,NA,NA,CASISYGRAGELFF,TGTGCCAGCATCAGTTACGGTCGGGCTGGGGAGCTGTTTTTT
TRBJ2-7,TRBV6-5,NA,NA,CASKPNGLGEQYF,TGTGCCAGCAAACCCAACGGGCTGGGCGAGCAGTACTTC
TRBJ1-1,TRBV12-3/TRBV12-4,NA,few,CASMKGRATEAFF,TGTGCCAGCATGAAAGGGCGGGCCACTGAAGCTTTCTTT
TRBJ2-3,TRBV30,NA,NA,CAWSVQGDTQYF,TGTGCCTGGAGTGTACAAGGGGATACGCAGTATTTT
TRBJ2-7,TRBV5-1,NA,NA,CASSLMSGEQYF,TGCGCCAGCAGCTTGATGTCGGGCGAGCAGTACTTC
TRBJ1-1,TRBV5-1,NA,once,CASTSGEAGTEAFF,TGCGCCAGCACCTCAGGGGAGGCTGGTACTGAAGCTTTCTTT
TRBJ1-2,TRBV24-1,NA,NA,CATSGEGIDYGYTF,TGTGCCACCAGTGGGGAGGGGATTGACTATGGCTACACCTTC
TRBJ2-7,TRBV10-3,TRBD1,NA,CAISDPGGNYEQYF,TGTGCCATCAGTGACCCAGGGGGTAACTACGAGCAGTACTTC
TRBJ1-1,TRBV6-5,NA,NA,CASSLREMNTEAFF,TGTGCCAGCAGTCTAAGGGAGATGAACACTGAAGCTTTCTTT
TRBJ2-7,TRBV5-1,NA,once,CASSLPRTSFRTVSYEQYF,TGCGCCAGCAGCCTACCCCGTACATCCTTTCGGACAGTCTCCTACGAGCAGTACTTC
TRBJ2-7,TRBV28,TRBD1,NA,CASRIYPDRGEQYF,TGTGCCAGTCGTATTTACCCCGACAGGGGCGAGCAGTACTTC
TRBJ2-7,TRBV7-2,TRBD1,NA,CASSSRTGPYEQYF,TGTGCCAGCAGCTCTCGGACAGGGCCCTACGAGCAGTACTTC
TRBJ1-2,TRBV6-5,NA,NA,CASVAGANYGYTF,TGTGCCAGCGTCGCCGGGGCTAACTATGGCTACACCTTC
TRBJ2-1,TRBV9,NA,NA,CASSPHLRGDEQFF,TGTGCCAGCAGCCCCCATCTAAGGGGAGATGAGCAGTTCTTC
TRBJ2-1,TRBV12-5,TRBD2,NA,CASGPGLAEINEQFF,TGTGCTAGTGGGCCGGGACTAGCGGAGATCAATGAGCAGTTCTTC
TRBJ2-7,TRBV2,TRBD2,NA,CASTGLAGGPVYEQYF,TGTGCCAGCACTGGTCTAGCGGGGGGGCCTGTCTACGAGCAGTACTTC
TRBJ1-1,TRBV3-1/TRBV3-2,NA,NA,CASSVNTEAFF,TGTGCCAGCAGCGTGAACACTGAAGCTTTCTTT
TRBJ2-3,TRBV29-1,NA,NA,CSVAEDSDSSTDTQYF,TGCAGCGTGGCAGAGGACAGCGATTCTAGCACAGATACGCAGTATTTT
TRBJ1-1,TRBV18,NA,NA,CASSPLREEAFF,TGTGCCAGCTCACCACTGAGGGAAGAAGCTTTCTTT
TRBJ2-3,TRBV3-1/TRBV3-2,TRBD2,NA,CASSQAGGVADTQYF,TGTGCCAGCAGCCAAGCGGGGGGGGTCGCAGATACGCAGTATTTT
TRBJ1-5,TRBV14,NA,NA,CASSRFSNQPQHF,TGTGCCAGCAGCAGATTTAGCAATCAGCCCCAGCATTTT
TRBJ1-4,TRBV5-5,NA,NA,CASSFQRFEKLFF,TGTGCCAGCAGCTTTCAGAGGTTTGAAAAACTGTTTTTT
TRBJ2-1,TRBV19,NA,NA,CASSIDVTSHGRQFF,TGTGCCAGTAGTATAGATGTTACTAGCCATGGTAGGCAGTTCTTC
TRBJ1-6,TRBV7-9,TRBD1,NA,CASSLIGGDNSPLHF,TGTGCCAGCAGCTTAATAGGGGGCGATAATTCACCCCTCCACTTT
TRBJ2-5,TRBV5-4,NA,NA,CASSLGFQETQYF,TGTGCCAGCAGCTTGGGGTTCCAAGAGACCCAGTACTTC
TRBJ1-4,TRBV10-3,NA,NA,CAISDRSNEKLFF,TGTGCCATCAGCGACAGGTCCAATGAAAAACTGTTTTTT
TRBJ2-7,TRBV19,TRBD1,NA,CASSIARGLYEQYF,TGTGCCAGTAGTATAGCCAGGGGGCTATACGAGCAGTACTTC
TRBJ2-7,TRBV5-4,TRBD1,few,CASSLAAGTASYEQYF,TGTGCCAGCAGCTTGGCTGCCGGGACAGCCTCCTACGAGCAGTACTTC
TRBJ2-7,TRBV30,NA,NA,CAWSVYHEQYF,TGTGCCTGGTCAGTGTACCACGAGCAGTACTTC
TRBJ2-1,TRBV11-3,NA,NA,CASSLDGQSYNEQFF,TGTGCCAGCAGCTTAGATGGGCAGTCTTACAATGAGCAGTTCTTC
TRBJ2-3,TRBV7-9,TRBD2,NA,CASSLGLAGGIADTQYF,TGTGCCAGCAGCTTAGGGCTAGCGGGGGGAATAGCAGATACGCAGTATTTT
TRBJ2-6,TRBV7-9,NA,NA,CASSPYREQYSGANVLTF,TGTGCCAGCAGCCCATACAGGGAGCAATACTCTGGGGCCAACGTCCTGACTTTC
TRBJ2-7,TRBV5-1,TRBD2,NA,CASSLDPSGGTYEQYF,TGCGCCAGCAGCTTGGATCCTAGCGGGGGGACATACGAGCAGTACTTC
TRBJ1-2,TRBV6-1,NA,few,CASSEASKGPWDGYTF,TGTGCCAGCAGTGAAGCATCTAAAGGGCCCTGGGATGGCTACACCTTC
TRBJ1-4,TRBV6-5,TRBD1,NA,CASSYTGQEGEKLFF,TGTGCCAGCAGTTACACCGGACAGGAGGGAGAAAAACTGTTTTTT
TRBJ2-7,TRBV6-6,TRBD1,few,CASIRDRASRPYF,TGTGCCAGCATCCGGGACAGGGCGTCCCGTCCGTACTTC
TRBJ2-7,TRBV28,TRBD2,NA,CASSFASGLSYEQYF,TGTGCCAGCAGTTTCGCTAGCGGGTTATCCTACGAGCAGTACTTC